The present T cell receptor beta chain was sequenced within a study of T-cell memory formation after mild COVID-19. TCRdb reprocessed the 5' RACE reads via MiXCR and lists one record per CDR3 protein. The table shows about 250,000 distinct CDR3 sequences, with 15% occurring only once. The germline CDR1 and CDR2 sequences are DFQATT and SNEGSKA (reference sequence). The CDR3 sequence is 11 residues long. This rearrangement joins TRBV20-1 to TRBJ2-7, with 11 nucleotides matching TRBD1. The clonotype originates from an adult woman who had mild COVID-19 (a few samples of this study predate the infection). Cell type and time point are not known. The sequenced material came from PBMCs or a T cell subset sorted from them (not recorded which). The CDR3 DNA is TGCAGGGGGGGACAGGGGGACGAGCAGTACTTC. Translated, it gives CRGGQGDEQYF.